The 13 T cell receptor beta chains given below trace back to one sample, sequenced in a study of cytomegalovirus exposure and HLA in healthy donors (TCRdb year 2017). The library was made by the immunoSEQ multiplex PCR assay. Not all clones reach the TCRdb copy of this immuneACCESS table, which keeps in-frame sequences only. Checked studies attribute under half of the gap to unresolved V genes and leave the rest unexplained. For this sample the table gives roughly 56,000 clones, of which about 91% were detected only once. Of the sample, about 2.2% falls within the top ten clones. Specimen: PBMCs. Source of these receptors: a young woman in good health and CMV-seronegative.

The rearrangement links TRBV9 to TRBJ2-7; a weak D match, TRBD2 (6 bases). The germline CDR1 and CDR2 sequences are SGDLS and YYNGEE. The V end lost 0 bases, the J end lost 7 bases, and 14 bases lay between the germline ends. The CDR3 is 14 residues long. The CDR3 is CASSVVPEEGEQYF. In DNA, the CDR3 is TGTGCCAGCAGCGTAGTGCCGGAGGAGGGAGAGCAGTACTTC.

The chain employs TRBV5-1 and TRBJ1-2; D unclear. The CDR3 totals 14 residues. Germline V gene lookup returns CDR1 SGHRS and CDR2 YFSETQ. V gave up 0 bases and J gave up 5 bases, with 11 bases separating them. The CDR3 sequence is CASSLGRMTYGYTF. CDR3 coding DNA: TGCGCCAGCAGCTTGGGACGGATGACTTATGGCTACACCTTC.

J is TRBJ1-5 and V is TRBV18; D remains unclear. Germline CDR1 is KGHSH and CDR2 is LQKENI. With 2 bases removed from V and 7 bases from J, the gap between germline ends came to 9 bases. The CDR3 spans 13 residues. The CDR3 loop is CASSPTVEQPQHF. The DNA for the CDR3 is TGTGCCAGCTCACCAACTGTAGAACAGCCCCAGCATTTT.

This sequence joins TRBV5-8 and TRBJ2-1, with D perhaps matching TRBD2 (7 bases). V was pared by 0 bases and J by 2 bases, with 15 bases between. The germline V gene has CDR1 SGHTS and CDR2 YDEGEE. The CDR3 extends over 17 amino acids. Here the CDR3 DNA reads TGTGCCAGCAGCTTGGCCCGGGGGGCGCTTCCCTACAATGAGCAGTTCTTC. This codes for CASSLARGALPYNEQFF.

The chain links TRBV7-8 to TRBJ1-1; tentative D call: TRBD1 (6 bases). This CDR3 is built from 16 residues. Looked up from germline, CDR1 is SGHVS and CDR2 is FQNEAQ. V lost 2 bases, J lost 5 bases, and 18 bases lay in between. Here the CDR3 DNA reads TGTGCCAGCAGCTTATTTGACAGGCCCAGGGGAACTGAAGCTTTCTTT. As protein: CASSLFDRPRGTEAFF.

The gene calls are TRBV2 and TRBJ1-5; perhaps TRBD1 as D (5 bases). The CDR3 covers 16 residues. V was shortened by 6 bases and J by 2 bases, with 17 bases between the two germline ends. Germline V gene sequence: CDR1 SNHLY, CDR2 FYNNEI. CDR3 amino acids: CASRDKGQKGNQPQHF. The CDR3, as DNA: TGTGCCAGCAGAGACAAAGGACAAAAGGGCAATCAGCCCCAGCATTTT.

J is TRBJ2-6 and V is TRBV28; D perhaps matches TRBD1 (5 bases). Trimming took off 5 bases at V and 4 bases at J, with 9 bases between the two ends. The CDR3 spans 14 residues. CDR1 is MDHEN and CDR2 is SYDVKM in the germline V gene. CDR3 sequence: CASSAGSGANVLTF. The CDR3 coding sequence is TGTGCCAGCAGTGCAGGGTCCGGGGCCAACGTCCTGACTTTC.

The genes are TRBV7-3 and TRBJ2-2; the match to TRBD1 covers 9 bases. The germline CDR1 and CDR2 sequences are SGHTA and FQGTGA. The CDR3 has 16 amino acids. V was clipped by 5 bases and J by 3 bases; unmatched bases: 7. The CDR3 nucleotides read TGTGCCAGCAGCCAACAGGGGGCAGTTGACACCGGGGAGCTGTTTTTT. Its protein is CASSQQGAVDTGELFF. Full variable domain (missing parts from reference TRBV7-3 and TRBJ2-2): GAGVSQTPSNKVTEKGKYVELRCDPISGHTALYWYRQSLGQGPEFLIYFQGTGAADDSGLPNDRFFAVRPEGSVSTLKIQRTERGDSAVYLCASSQQGAVDTGELFFGEGSRLTVL.

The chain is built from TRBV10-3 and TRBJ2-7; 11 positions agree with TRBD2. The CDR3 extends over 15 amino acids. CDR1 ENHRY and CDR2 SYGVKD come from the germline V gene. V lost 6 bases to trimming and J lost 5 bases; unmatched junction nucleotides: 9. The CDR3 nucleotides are TGTGCCATCAGGGATTTAGCGGGAGGGCCGCACGAGCAGTACTTC. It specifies CAIRDLAGGPHEQYF.

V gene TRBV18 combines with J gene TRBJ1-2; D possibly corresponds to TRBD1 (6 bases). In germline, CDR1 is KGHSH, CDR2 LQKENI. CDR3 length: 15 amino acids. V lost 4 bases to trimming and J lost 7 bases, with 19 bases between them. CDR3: CASSREQGTLPGYTF. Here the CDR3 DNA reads TGTGCCAGCTCACGAGAACAGGGTACCCTCCCTGGCTACACCTTC.

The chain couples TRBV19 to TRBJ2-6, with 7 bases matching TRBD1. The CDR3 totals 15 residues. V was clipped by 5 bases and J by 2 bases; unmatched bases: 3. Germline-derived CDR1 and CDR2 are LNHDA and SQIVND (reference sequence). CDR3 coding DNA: TGTGCCAGTAGTTTCGGGACAGCTGGGGCCAACGTCCTGACTTTC. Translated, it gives CASSFGTAGANVLTF.

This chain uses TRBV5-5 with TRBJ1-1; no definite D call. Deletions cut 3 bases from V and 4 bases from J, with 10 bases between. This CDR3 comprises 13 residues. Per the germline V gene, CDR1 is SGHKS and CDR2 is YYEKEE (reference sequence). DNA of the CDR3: TGTGCCAGCAGCTCGCACCCGGGCACTGAAGCTTTCTTT. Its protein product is CASSSHPGTEAFF.

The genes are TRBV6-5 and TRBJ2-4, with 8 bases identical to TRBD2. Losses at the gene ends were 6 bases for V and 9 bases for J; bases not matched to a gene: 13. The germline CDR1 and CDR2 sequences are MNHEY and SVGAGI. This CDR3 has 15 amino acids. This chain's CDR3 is CASRPGGPSRSIQYF. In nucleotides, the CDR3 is TGTGCCAGCAGACCGGGAGGGCCGAGTCGTAGCATTCAGTACTTC.